This is a list of T cell receptor beta chains from one sample in a study of blood T cell repertoires in COVID-19. The method was immunoSEQ multiplex PCR; TCRdb's version includes in-frame clones alone and lacks a portion of them. The table has some 190,000 clones, around 84% seen once. The sequenced sample was PBMCs or T cells enriched from blood (not recorded which). These receptors were collected from a woman aged 30 to 39 who had recovered from COVID-19. CDR3s include the opening cysteine and the closing phenylalanine or tryptophan. The D gene is left open where the match is weak. Size is omitted from some rows. Given values are once, few, many or a class for expanded clones.

cdr3_nt	cdr3_aa	v_call	clone_size	cdr3_length	j_call	d_call
TGTGCCAGCAGCTTAGACCAGGGGAGCAATCAGCCCCAGCATTTT	CASSLDQGSNQPQHF	TRBV7-8	.	15	TRBJ1-5	.
TGTGCCAGCAGCCAATTTCGGGGGGACGGGGAGCTGTTTTTT	CASSQFRGDGELFF	TRBV14	.	14	TRBJ2-2	TRBD2
TGTGCCAGCATTTTTGGCGGGGGGCAGTATTTT	CASIFGGGQYF	TRBV2	.	11	TRBJ2-3	TRBD2
TGTGCCAGCAGCCAGGACAGTGAAAAACTGTTTTTT	CASSQDSEKLFF	TRBV3-1/TRBV3-2	many	12	TRBJ1-4	.
TGTGCCAGCGGGGGGGTGGATGAGCAGTTCTTC	CASGGVDEQFF	TRBV2	.	11	TRBJ2-1	TRBD2
TGTGCCATCAGCCAACAGGGGGACTATGGCTACACCTTC	CAISQQGDYGYTF	TRBV10-3	.	13	TRBJ1-2	TRBD1
TGCAGTGCTAGTCGGCCAAAGAAACAGGGAACTGAAGCTTTCTTT	CSASRPKKQGTEAFF	TRBV20-1	.	15	TRBJ1-1	.
TGTGCCAGCAGCTTAGCCGCGGGTCAGGGGCTCGGTGGCTACACCTTC	CASSLAAGQGLGGYTF	TRBV7-9	once	16	TRBJ1-2	.
TGTGCCACCAGCAGAGAACCGGGACAGGGGCCATTGGGTGACCAGTACTTC	CATSREPGQGPLGDQYF	TRBV15	.	17	TRBJ2-5	TRBD1
TGTGCCAGCATCGCCTCTGTACCAGGGGTAAGGAGCACAGATACGCAGTATTTT	CASIASVPGVRSTDTQYF	TRBV7-6	.	18	TRBJ2-3	.
TGTGCCAGCAGTTACAATTCTTGGGGGGACACTGAAGCTTTCTTT	CASSYNSWGDTEAFF	TRBV6-2/TRBV6-3	few	15	TRBJ1-1	.
TGCGCCAGCAGCTTGGGGGGCTTGACTGAAGCTTTCTTT	CASSLGGLTEAFF	TRBV5-1	.	13	TRBJ1-1	.
TGTGCCAGCACCGGGACTAGCGGGAATGAGCAGTTCTTC	CASTGTSGNEQFF	TRBV11-2	.	13	TRBJ2-1	TRBD2
TGTGCCAGCAGCTTAGCGGAGACGACTAGCGGGGGTGGGACCCAGTACTTC	CASSLAETTSGGGTQYF	TRBV7-2	.	17	TRBJ2-5	TRBD2
TGCAGCGCCCACATGGACACGGTGGGGGGAAACACCATATATTTT	CSAHMDTVGGNTIYF	TRBV29-1	.	15	TRBJ1-3	.
TGCGCCAGCCCTAGCAAGGGGGGGGTGTCTTGGGAAAACCAGCCCCAGCATTTT	CASPSKGGVSWENQPQHF	TRBV10-2	.	18	TRBJ1-5	.
TGCGCCAGCAGCCTTCGAGGGATGGGCACAGATACGCAGTATTTT	CASSLRGMGTDTQYF	TRBV5-1	.	15	TRBJ2-3	.
TGTGCCAGCAGCTCCCGTACCGGGACAAATGGCTACACCTTC	CASSSRTGTNGYTF	TRBV11-2	once	14	TRBJ1-2	.
TGTGCCACCGGACCGGGTGCGGGGTCACCCCTCCACTTT	CATGPGAGSPLHF	TRBV10-3	.	13	TRBJ1-6	.
TGTGCCAGCACCGAAAGGTCAGGGTCCGGAAACACCATATATTTT	CASTERSGSGNTIYF	TRBV6-5	.	15	TRBJ1-3	.
TGCGCCAGCAGAGCGATCGGAAACACCATATATTTT	CASRAIGNTIYF	TRBV5-1	once	12	TRBJ1-3	.
TGTGCCACCAGCCAGGCGTGGGGCTTGGTCCAAGAGACCCAGTACTTC	CATSQAWGLVQETQYF	TRBV15	.	16	TRBJ2-5	.
TGTGCCAGCAGCCTCGGGACTCCCGTCTCTGCCTATGGCTACACCTTC	CASSLGTPVSAYGYTF	TRBV11-2	.	16	TRBJ1-2	.
TGTGCCAGCAGTTTTAGGGGGCTAGGGCAGCCCCAGCATTTT	CASSFRGLGQPQHF	TRBV28	.	14	TRBJ1-5	TRBD1
TGTGCCAGCAGCCTGGGACAGGGGACCCCAATCAGGGATGGCTACACCTTC	CASSLGQGTPIRDGYTF	TRBV5-4	.	17	TRBJ1-2	TRBD1
TGTGCCAGCAGTGACAGGGGTGCGGCTAATGAAAAACTGTTTTTT	CASSDRGAANEKLFF	TRBV27	.	15	TRBJ1-4	TRBD1
TGTGCCAGCACCTTTGAGGGAAGTACGCAGTATTTT	CASTFEGSTQYF	TRBV6-5	once	12	TRBJ2-3	.
TGTGCCAGCAGTCCATTAGGTAGCGGGGCCTACAATGAGCAGTTCTTC	CASSPLGSGAYNEQFF	TRBV2	few	16	TRBJ2-1	TRBD2
TGTGCCAGCCGTAGCGGGGGTAATTCAGATACGCAGTATTTT	CASRSGGNSDTQYF	TRBV28	.	14	TRBJ2-3	TRBD2
TGCGCCAGCAGCGGAACCGGGACAGACTACGAGCAGTACTTC	CASSGTGTDYEQYF	TRBV5-1	.	14	TRBJ2-7	TRBD1
TGTGCCAGCAGCTTGATATCAGGGTGGGGTGGTGGAGAGACCCAGTACTTC	CASSLISGWGGGETQYF	TRBV7-8	.	17	TRBJ2-5	.
TGTGCCAGCAGTTACGACACCAACTATGGCTACACCTTC	CASSYDTNYGYTF	TRBV6-5	.	13	TRBJ1-2	.
TGTGCCAGCAGCCCCCAGCGGACCCAGTACTTC	CASSPQRTQYF	TRBV12-3/TRBV12-4	.	11	TRBJ2-5	.
TGTGCCAGCAGCCGGCCAACGGCGGGGAATTCACCCCTCCACTTT	CASSRPTAGNSPLHF	TRBV5-4	.	15	TRBJ1-6	.
TGTGCCAGCTCACCCCCGCACAGGGTAACGAGAGGAAACACCATATATTTT	CASSPPHRVTRGNTIYF	TRBV18	.	17	TRBJ1-3	.
TGCGCCAGCAGTGAGTCAGGAGGGTATGGCTACACCTTC	CASSESGGYGYTF	TRBV10-2	.	13	TRBJ1-2	.
TGTGCCAGCAGGCGGGCCGGGACAGGGGAGTTCTATGGCTACACCTTC	CASRRAGTGEFYGYTF	TRBV9	.	16	TRBJ1-2	TRBD1
TGTGCCAGTAGTAGGGCAGGCATGAACACTGAAGCTTTCTTT	CASSRAGMNTEAFF	TRBV19	.	14	TRBJ1-1	.
TGTGCCAGCAGTCCTCTTACTAGCGGTTCCTACGAGCAGTACTTC	CASSPLTSGSYEQYF	TRBV28	.	15	TRBJ2-7	TRBD2
TGTGCCAGCAGCTTAGCTCGGCTAGCCAACACAGATACGCAGTATTTT	CASSLARLANTDTQYF	TRBV7-6	once	16	TRBJ2-3	.
TGCAGCGGAGGACAGGGGGCCTACGAGCAGTACTTC	CSGGQGAYEQYF	TRBV29-1	.	12	TRBJ2-7	TRBD1
TGTGCCAGCAGCCGCCGGCCGGGGGACTACGAGCAGTACTTC	CASSRRPGDYEQYF	TRBV2	few	14	TRBJ2-7	.
TGCGCCAGCAGCTTGGGCCTAGCGGGAGGGGAGACCCAGTACTTC	CASSLGLAGGETQYF	TRBV5-1	.	15	TRBJ2-5	TRBD2
TGTGCCAGCAGCACAATCCCCAGGGCGACTAGCGGCTACGAGCAGTACTTC	CASSTIPRATSGYEQYF	TRBV21-1	.	17	TRBJ2-7	.
TGTGCCAGCAGTAAGTCGGGTGACACTGAAGCTTTCTTT	CASSKSGDTEAFF	TRBV28	.	13	TRBJ1-1	.